The 22 T cell receptor beta chains below all came from one sample that was sequenced in a study of identical twins. In TCRdb, the 5' RACE reads were re-called with MiXCR into one record per CDR3 protein. The sample yields 500,000 to 700,000 distinct CDR3 sequences, under 8.5% seen once. This sample also belongs to another study, concerning yellow fever vaccine responses in identical twins.

Source material: PBMCs. The receptors derive from a woman aged 18-29 years in good health.

Only a few counts were recorded for this clonotype. The chain carries TRBV5-5 and TRBJ2-3, with TRBD2 identical over 7 bases. CDR1 is SGHKS and CDR2 is YYEKEE in the germline V gene (reference sequence). Trimming removed 0 bases from V and 6 bases from J; junction bases left unmatched: 10. The CDR3 is 16 residues long. CDR3 coding DNA: TGTGCCAGCAGCTTGGGGGCGGGAGTAGGAGTGGATACGCAGTATTTT. It yields the protein CASSLGAGVGVDTQYF.

Many counts were recorded for this clonotype. V usage is TRBV9 and J usage is TRBJ2-1, with D possibly being TRBD1 or TRBD2 (5 bases each). The germline V gene has CDR1 SGDLS and CDR2 YYNGEE. This CDR3 has 14 amino acids. Trimming took 0 bases from V and 6 from J, leaving 10 bases between them. The CDR3 bases are TGTGCCAGCAGCGTAGGGGACCCATCCAATGAGCAGTTCTTC. Amino acids: CASSVGDPSNEQFF.

The chain employs TRBV10-3 and TRBJ2-7; 9 bases fit TRBD1. V was clipped by 3 bases and J by 7 bases; unmatched bases: 10. The CDR3 runs to 15 residues. From germline, CDR1 is ENHRY and CDR2 SYGVKD. CDR3 region: CAISESGQGIGEQYF. The CDR3 DNA reads as TGTGCCATCAGTGAATCGGGACAGGGTATAGGAGAGCAGTACTTC.

In this sample, this clonotype turned up a few times. The genes are TRBV7-9 and TRBJ2-1; perhaps TRBD1 as D (6 bases). Germline loops: CDR1 SEHNR, CDR2 FQNEAQ (reference sequence). The CDR3 length is 12 residues. The CDR3 DNA reads TGTGGACCCTCGGTAGCAGGGGATGAGCAGTTCTTC. Encoded protein: CGPSVAGDEQFF.

This clonotype has only a few counts. The chain recombines TRBV2 with TRBJ2-7; 9 bases are a match to TRBD1. The germline V gene encodes CDR1 SNHLY and CDR2 FYNNEI. This CDR3 region has 14 residues. J gave up 4 bases and V 3 bases, and 4 bases lay outside the gene matches. CDR3 nucleotide sequence: TGTGCCAGCAGTGACCCGGGGACAGGGTACGAGCAGTACTTC. Encoded protein: CASSDPGTGYEQYF. Complete variable domain (other parts from reference TRBV2 and TRBJ2-7): EPEVTQTPSHQVTQMGQEVILRCVPISNHLYFYWYRQILGQKVEFLVSFYNNEISEKSEIFDDQFSVERPDGSNFTLKIRSTKLEDSAMYFCASSDPGTGYEQYFGPGTRLTVT.

This clonotype was counted at least ten times. This rearrangement joins TRBV5-6 to TRBJ2-7; no firm D call. The CDR3 is 12 residues long. Per the germline V gene, CDR1 is SGHDT and CDR2 is YYEEEE. Trimming took off 2 bases at V and 3 bases at J, with 6 bases between the two ends. The CDR3, as DNA: TGTGCCAGCAGCTTTGGCGTCTACGAGCAGTACGTC. It translates to CASSFGVYEQYV.

This clonotype was recorded many times. The chain couples TRBV12-3 or TRBV12-4 to TRBJ1-6; D ambiguous. Trimming left V 6 bases short and J 6 bases short, with 12 bases between. The CDR3 runs to 14 residues. In DNA, the CDR3 is TGTGCCAGCAGCCCACGGGTCCTTAATTCACCCCTCCACTTT. As protein: CASSPRVLNSPLHF.

The chain couples TRBV2 to TRBJ2-3, with 9 bases fitting TRBD2. This CDR3 has 16 amino acids. Losses at the gene ends were 4 bases for V and 4 bases for J; bases not matched to a gene: 9. Germline assignment: CDR1 SNHLY and CDR2 FYNNEI. The CDR3 region is CASSGSAGGRADTQYF. The CDR3 bases are TGTGCCAGCAGTGGGTCGGCGGGAGGGAGAGCAGATACGCAGTATTTT.

This clonotype was observed a handful of times. V gene TRBV11-2 combines with J gene TRBJ2-2, with D perhaps matching TRBD2 (6 bases). Germline CDR1 reads SGHAT; CDR2 reads FQNNGV. There are 16 residues in the CDR3. The germline V and J ends were trimmed by 0 bases and 5 bases, with 13 bases remaining between them. As DNA, the CDR3 is TGTGCCAGCAGCTTAGACGGGGGAGTGGGGACCGGGGAGCTGTTTTTT. This sequence encodes CASSLDGGVGTGELFF. Based on the CDR3 plus reference TRBV11-2 and TRBJ2-2, the full variable domain is EAGVAQSPRYKIIEKRQSVAFWCNPISGHATLYWYQQILGQGPKLLIQFQNNGVVDDSQLPKDRFSAERLKGVDSTLKIQPAKLEDSAVYLCASSLDGGVGTGELFFGEGSRLTVL.

A few counts support this clonotype. A junction end diverges from the germline sequence, so it may reflect a read error. The rearrangement uses TRBV29-1 and TRBJ2-1; D might be TRBD2 (7 bases). This CDR3 has 15 amino acids. Germline V gene lookup returns CDR1 SQVTM and CDR2 ANQGSEA. The CDR3 region is CSVEDPGGLYNEQFF. As DNA, the CDR3 is TGCAGCGTCGAAGACCCGGGGGGCCTATACAATGAGCAGTTCTTC.

This chain uses TRBV29-1 with TRBJ2-4; D may match TRBD1 or TRBD2 (5 bases each). Germline CDR1 SQVTM, CDR2 ANQGSEA. Trimming removed 5 bases at V and 0 bases at J, with 11 bases between. The CDR3 length is 14 residues. The CDR3 coding sequence is TGCAGCGTTAGGGACCGATTAGCCAAAAACATTCAGTACTTC. It codes for CSVRDRLAKNIQYF.

The chain has TRBV5-1 and TRBJ1-2; D gene uncertain. This CDR3 region has 14 residues. Deletions cut 0 bases from V and 0 bases from J, with 6 bases between. Germline lookup yields CDR1 SGHRS and CDR2 YFSETQ. In nucleotides, the CDR3 is TGCGCCAGCAGCTTGGACATAGCTAACTATGGCTACACCTTC. Translated, it gives CASSLDIANYGYTF.

This clonotype was recorded a few times. This chain connects TRBV29-1 to TRBJ2-3, with 12 nucleotides matching TRBD2. CDR1 and CDR2 (germline): SQVTM, ANQGSEA. The V gene end was trimmed by 1 base and the J gene end by 5 bases; junction bases not matched to a gene: 10. This CDR3 comprises 17 residues. The chain's CDR3 is CSVEAATSGRRRDTQYF. Here the CDR3 DNA reads TGCAGCGTTGAAGCCGCAACTAGCGGGAGGCGAAGAGATACGCAGTATTTT.

This clonotype came up a few times. V and J are TRBV29-1 and TRBJ2-3, with 12 positions matching TRBD1. Germline assignment: CDR1 SQVTM and CDR2 ANQGSEA. J was trimmed by 2 bases and V by 7 bases; bases with no gene match: 10. This CDR3 comprises 16 residues. CDR3 bases: TGCAGCGCCGGGACAGGGGGCTCCTTTTTCACAGATACGCAGTATTTT. Encoded protein: CSAGTGGSFFTDTQYF.

This clonotype was detected many times. CDR3: CASSLPGTAYGYTF. CDR3 nucleotides: TGTGCCAGCAGCTTACCTGGGACGGCCTATGGCTACACCTTC. The J gene is TRBJ1-2, the V gene TRBV5-6; TRBD1 might be the D (5 bases). The CDR3 totals 14 residues. The germline gives CDR1 SGHDT, CDR2 YYEEEE. The V and J ends lost 2 bases and 4 bases respectively, with 12 bases between them.

The CDR3 coding sequence is TGTGCCAGCAGCCAACCCTCTAATAGCTGGGGGAATGAGCAGTTCTTC. As protein: CASSQPSNSWGNEQFF. The rearrangement joins TRBV4-2 to TRBJ2-1, with D perhaps TRBD1 or TRBD2 (5 bases each). V gave up 2 bases and J gave up 7 bases, with 18 bases separating them. CDR3 length: 16 amino acids. Germline V gene data show CDR1 as LGHNA and CDR2 as YNFKEQ.

The gene calls are TRBV29-1 and TRBJ2-1; D is ambiguous. The CDR3 length is 11 residues. Trimming took 4 bases from V and 6 from J, leaving 7 bases between them. Germline V gives CDR1 SQVTM, CDR2 ANQGSEA. This CDR3 is CSVASFNEQFF. DNA of the CDR3: TGCAGCGTTGCGAGTTTCAATGAGCAGTTCTTC.

This sequence joins TRBV20-1 and TRBJ2-7; the match to TRBD2 covers 10 bases. CDR1 and CDR2 (germline): DFQATT, SNEGSKA (reference sequence). V trimming: 3 bases; J trimming: 3 bases; junction bases outside the gene matches: 2. CDR3 size: 13 residues. The CDR3 loop reads CSASRLAGYEQYF. CDR3 in DNA: TGCAGTGCTAGCAGACTAGCGGGCTACGAGCAGTACTTC.

This clonotype was counted at least ten times. This rearrangement joins TRBV7-8 to TRBJ2-1; D gene uncertain. Trimming cost V 9 bases and J 4 bases, with 4 bases left between them. The germline V gene encodes CDR1 SGHVS and CDR2 FQNEAQ. The CDR3 has 10 amino acids. CDR3 in amino acids: CARFYNEQFF. For the CDR3, the DNA is TGTGCCAGGTTTTACAATGAGCAGTTCTTC.

V is TRBV6-1 and J is TRBJ2-3; 7 nucleotides match TRBD2. Germline CDR1 reads MNHNS; CDR2 reads SASEGT. V dropped 6 bases and J dropped 2; count of bases not matched to a gene: 5. The CDR3 sequence is 14 residues long. CDR3 in DNA: TGTGCCAGCAGCGGACTAGGCGCCACAGATACGCAGTATTTT. Residues: CASSGLGATDTQYF.

This clonotype has at least ten counts. This sequence joins TRBV29-1 and TRBJ2-7; 8 bases line up with TRBD1. J lost 3 bases, V lost 3 bases, and 10 bases had no gene match. The CDR3 extends over 15 amino acids. Germline V gene lookup returns CDR1 SQVTM and CDR2 ANQGSEA. This CDR3 reads CSVELADREYYEQYF. The CDR3 bases are TGCAGCGTTGAGTTAGCGGACAGGGAATACTACGAGCAGTACTTC.

This clonotype was seen only a few times. The V call is TRBV21-1, the J call TRBJ2-6; the table calls TRBD1, which could not be checked here. TRBV21-1 is a pseudogene. The CDR3 length is 19 residues. In nucleotides, the CDR3 is TGTGCCAGCAGCAATACCGGGACAGGCATGCTCTCTGGGGCCAACGTCCTGACTTTC. This encodes CASSNTGTGMLSGANVLTF.